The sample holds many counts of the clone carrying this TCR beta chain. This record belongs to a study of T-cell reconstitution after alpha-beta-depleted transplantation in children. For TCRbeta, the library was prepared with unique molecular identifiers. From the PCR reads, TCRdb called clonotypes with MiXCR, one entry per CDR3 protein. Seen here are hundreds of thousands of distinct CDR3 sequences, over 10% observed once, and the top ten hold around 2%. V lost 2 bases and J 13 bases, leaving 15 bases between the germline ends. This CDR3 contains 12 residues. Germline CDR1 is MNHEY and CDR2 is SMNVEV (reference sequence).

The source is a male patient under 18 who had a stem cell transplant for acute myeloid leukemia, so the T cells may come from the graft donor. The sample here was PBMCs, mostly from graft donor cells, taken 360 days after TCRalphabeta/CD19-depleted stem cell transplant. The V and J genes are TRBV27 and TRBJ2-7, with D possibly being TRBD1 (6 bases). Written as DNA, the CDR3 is TGTGCCAGCAGTTTACTCGGACAGAGTTCCTACTTC. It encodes CASSLLGQSSYF.